A selection of T cell receptor beta chains follows, all from one sample in a study of cytomegalovirus exposure and HLA in healthy donors. TCRdb's table, derived via immunoSEQ multiplex PCR, lists solely in-frame clones and lacks some. This table holds roughly 200,000 clones, 81% found once. The sequenced sample consisted of PBMCs. The receptors derive from a woman younger than 45 in good health and CMV-seronegative. Both conserved end residues are part of each CDR3. The order of the fields is clone size, V gene, J gene, D gene, CDR3 DNA, CDR3 protein. D genes are given only for firm matches. For some rows the clone size is stated as once, few or many, or as a class when expanded; others skip it.

clone size: NA
V gene: TRBV5-6
J gene: TRBJ1-5
D gene: TRBD1
CDR3 DNA: TGTGCCAGCAGCCATTCAGGGGGCTCCGGTCAGCCCCAGCATTTT
CDR3 protein: CASSHSGGSGQPQHF

clone size: NA
V gene: TRBV7-7
J gene: TRBJ1-3
D gene: NA
CDR3 DNA: TGTGCCAGCAGCCAGGGTCTCTCTGGAAACACCATATATTTT
CDR3 protein: CASSQGLSGNTIYF

clone size: NA
V gene: TRBV6-1
J gene: TRBJ2-7
D gene: TRBD1
CDR3 DNA: TGTGCCAGCAGCCCTACAGGGGGACCTACGGAGCAGTACTTC
CDR3 protein: CASSPTGGPTEQYF

clone size: NA
V gene: TRBV5-1
J gene: TRBJ2-2
D gene: NA
CDR3 DNA: TGCGCCAGCAGCTCGGGTGGCGGGGAGCTGTTTTTT
CDR3 protein: CASSSGGGELFF

clone size: NA
V gene: TRBV6-5
J gene: TRBJ1-1
D gene: NA
CDR3 DNA: TGTGCCAGCAGACTCAGGGAAAACACTGAAGCTTTCTTT
CDR3 protein: CASRLRENTEAFF

clone size: few
V gene: TRBV5-1
J gene: TRBJ2-1
D gene: TRBD1
CDR3 DNA: TGCGCCAGCAGCTTGGAAGGACAGGGGGCTTGGCGGGAGCGGAGTGAGCAGTTCTTC
CDR3 protein: CASSLEGQGAWRERSEQFF

clone size: NA
V gene: TRBV9
J gene: TRBJ2-7
D gene: NA
CDR3 DNA: TGTGCCAGCAGCGTAGCTTCAGGCACTTTCTACGAGCAGTACTTC
CDR3 protein: CASSVASGTFYEQYF

clone size: NA
V gene: TRBV7-9
J gene: TRBJ1-5
D gene: NA
CDR3 DNA: TGTGCCAGCAGCTTAGCGGGGACACTTAGCAATCAGCCCCAGCATTTT
CDR3 protein: CASSLAGTLSNQPQHF

clone size: NA
V gene: TRBV6-5
J gene: TRBJ1-1
D gene: TRBD1
CDR3 DNA: TGTGCCAGCCAGACGACAGGGGGTAACGCTGAAGCTTTCTTT
CDR3 protein: CASQTTGGNAEAFF

clone size: NA
V gene: TRBV9
J gene: TRBJ1-2
D gene: NA
CDR3 DNA: TGTGCCAGCAGCCCACGACGGGATGGCTACACCTTC
CDR3 protein: CASSPRRDGYTF

clone size: NA
V gene: TRBV4-1
J gene: TRBJ2-7
D gene: TRBD2
CDR3 DNA: TGCGCCAGCAGCCAAGATCGGGGCGGGGGGGCCTACGAGCAGTACTTC
CDR3 protein: CASSQDRGGGAYEQYF

clone size: once
V gene: TRBV5-1
J gene: TRBJ1-5
D gene: TRBD1
CDR3 DNA: TGCGCCAGCAGCTTGGGTGGGACAGCTTCGAATCAGCCCCAGCATTTT
CDR3 protein: CASSLGGTASNQPQHF

clone size: NA
V gene: TRBV19
J gene: TRBJ2-7
D gene: NA
CDR3 DNA: TGTGCCAGTAGTATTTCGGCCTCCCGGGGCGAGCAGTACTTC
CDR3 protein: CASSISASRGEQYF

clone size: NA
V gene: TRBV7-8
J gene: TRBJ2-2
D gene: NA
CDR3 DNA: TGTGCCAGCAGCCCGCCCTCGACAGGCGGGGAGCTGTTTTTT
CDR3 protein: CASSPPSTGGELFF

clone size: NA
V gene: TRBV7-9
J gene: TRBJ2-1
D gene: NA
CDR3 DNA: TGTGCCAGCAGCCCCCCTCCGGGACTCCTCTCCAATGAGCAGTTCTTC
CDR3 protein: CASSPPPGLLSNEQFF

clone size: NA
V gene: TRBV7-9
J gene: TRBJ2-7
D gene: TRBD1
CDR3 DNA: TGTGCCAGCGGAATCGGGCAGGGGGCCGGCTTC
CDR3 protein: CASGIGQGAGF

clone size: NA
V gene: TRBV7-3
J gene: TRBJ2-5
D gene: NA
CDR3 DNA: TGTGCCAGCAGCTTAAGCGCAGCTAGCCAAGAGACCCAGTACTTC
CDR3 protein: CASSLSAASQETQYF

clone size: NA
V gene: TRBV18
J gene: TRBJ1-1
D gene: NA
CDR3 DNA: TGTGCCAGCTCACCACCGTTCGGGAACACTGAAGCTTTCTTT
CDR3 protein: CASSPPFGNTEAFF

clone size: NA
V gene: TRBV18
J gene: TRBJ2-5
D gene: NA
CDR3 DNA: TGTGCCAGCTCATCCGGGGTTGAAGAGACCCAGTACTTC
CDR3 protein: CASSSGVEETQYF

clone size: NA
V gene: TRBV18
J gene: TRBJ1-2
D gene: TRBD1
CDR3 DNA: TGTGCCAGCTCACCGGGACAGGTTACTAACTATGGCTACACCTTC
CDR3 protein: CASSPGQVTNYGYTF

clone size: few
V gene: TRBV10-3
J gene: TRBJ1-2
D gene: NA
CDR3 DNA: TGTGCCATCAGTGAGTCCAGGGAGGTCTACACCTTC
CDR3 protein: CAISESREVYTF

clone size: once
V gene: TRBV28
J gene: TRBJ1-1
D gene: NA
CDR3 DNA: TGTGCCAGCATCCCACCGGTCAGGTCGAACACTGAAGCTTTCTTT
CDR3 protein: CASIPPVRSNTEAFF

clone size: NA
V gene: TRBV5-1
J gene: TRBJ2-7
D gene: NA
CDR3 DNA: TGCGCCAGCAGCTTGAACAGTTTTTTACCCTACGAGCAGTACTTC
CDR3 protein: CASSLNSFLPYEQYF

clone size: few
V gene: TRBV6-5
J gene: TRBJ1-2
D gene: NA
CDR3 DNA: TGTGCCAGCAGCCTGGTAGATTTTAACTATGGCTACACCTTC
CDR3 protein: CASSLVDFNYGYTF

clone size: NA
V gene: TRBV6-1
J gene: TRBJ2-1
D gene: NA
CDR3 DNA: TGTGCCAGCAGTGAAGCTGCGGGTGACTACAATGAGCAGTTCTTC
CDR3 protein: CASSEAAGDYNEQFF

clone size: NA
V gene: TRBV28
J gene: TRBJ2-7
D gene: NA
CDR3 DNA: TGTGCCAGTCAACTGGATCCGTGGAGCTCCTACGAGCAGTACTTC
CDR3 protein: CASQLDPWSSYEQYF

clone size: NA
V gene: TRBV7-9
J gene: TRBJ1-2
D gene: NA
CDR3 DNA: TGTGCCAGCAGCTTCCGGGAGTATGGCTACACCTTC
CDR3 protein: CASSFREYGYTF

clone size: NA
V gene: TRBV4-1
J gene: TRBJ2-5
D gene: NA
CDR3 DNA: TGCGCCAGCAGCCAAGATCGAAAGAGACCCACTACACAAGAGACCCAGTACTTC
CDR3 protein: CASSQDRKRPTTQETQYF